The 29 T cell receptor beta chains below come from one sample, sequenced in a study of cytomegalovirus exposure and HLA in healthy donors. PCR amplification relied on 60 Vbeta primers (plus 13 Jbeta primers). Libraries were prepared by immunoSEQ multiplex PCR; TCRdb keeps only in-frame clonotypes and omits some of them. The table shows about 130,000 clones, with approximately 79% occurring only once. Sample: PBMCs. The receptors stem from a young man in good health and CMV-seropositive.

The chain is built from TRBV7-3 and TRBJ1-2, with a possible D match to TRBD1 (5 bases). CDR3 length: 14 amino acids. With 5 bases removed from V and 4 bases from J, the gap between germline ends came to 14 bases. Germline values: CDR1 SGHTA, CDR2 FQGTGA. The CDR3 DNA reads as TGTGCCAGCAGCCCCCCCGACAGATTCTATGGCTACACCTTC. This gives the protein CASSPPDRFYGYTF.

This clone was detected only a few times. The V gene is TRBV6-5, the J gene TRBJ1-1; tentative D call: TRBD1 (5 bases). V was cut by 6 bases and J by 1 base, with 9 bases left in between. The germline V gene encodes CDR1 MNHEY and CDR2 SVGAGI. CDR3 length: 13 amino acids. The CDR3 DNA is TGTGCCAGCAGGCCAGGGTGGAACACTGAAGCTTTCTTT. It translates to CASRPGWNTEAFF.

CDR3: CASSRIGTGAQNQPQHF. CDR3 DNA sequence: TGTGCCAGCTCACGAATAGGGACAGGGGCCCAAAATCAGCCCCAGCATTTT. V and J are TRBV18 and TRBJ1-5, with 10 bases identical to TRBD1. Germline V gene sequence: CDR1 KGHSH, CDR2 LQKENI. The CDR3 covers 17 residues. Unmatched junction bases numbered 10, after V lost 4 bases and J lost 4 bases.

The chain has TRBV6-5 and TRBJ2-7, with TRBD1 matching over 7 bases. CDR3 length: 13 amino acids. After removal of 6 bases from V and 6 bases from J, the junction contained 8 bases not matched to a gene. The germline CDR1 and CDR2 sequences are MNHEY and SVGAGI. The CDR3 sequence: CASRRGPYAEQYF. CDR3 nucleotides: TGTGCCAGCAGAAGGGGGCCGTACGCCGAGCAGTACTTC.

The V call is TRBV2, the J call TRBJ1-1; TRBD1 is a possible D gene (6 bases). CDR3 size: 17 residues. Germline V gene lookup returns CDR1 SNHLY and CDR2 FYNNEI. V was shortened by 6 bases and J by 0 bases, with 20 bases between the two germline ends. For the CDR3, the DNA is TGTGCCAGCAGCGGAAATCAGGGGCAGACCATGAACACTGAAGCTTTCTTT. This codes for CASSGNQGQTMNTEAFF.

The chain couples TRBV18 to TRBJ1-1; D not certain. The CDR3 loop spans 13 amino acids. V lost 8 bases to trimming and J lost 3 bases, with 13 bases between them. Germline values: CDR1 KGHSH, CDR2 LQKENI. This chain's CDR3 is CASSHGRDTEAFF. CDR3 DNA: TGTGCCAGCAGTCACGGGAGGGACACTGAAGCTTTCTTT. The whole variable domain, filled in from reference TRBV18 and TRBJ1-1, reads NAGVMQNPRHLVRRRGQEARLRCSPMKGHSHVYWYRQLPEEGLKFMVYLQKENIIDESGMPKERFSAEFPKEGPSILRIQQVVRGDSAAYFCASSHGRDTEAFFGQGTRLTVV.

This clone has just one count. J is TRBJ2-7 and V is TRBV11-3; TRBD2 matches at 7 bases. The J segment lost 3 bases and the V segment lost 3 bases, leaving 2 bases of the junction unmatched. In germline, CDR1 is SGHNT, CDR2 YENEEA. The CDR3 extends over 13 amino acids. The CDR3 region is CASSFRTSYEQYF. The CDR3 coding sequence is TGTGCCAGCAGCTTCAGGACTAGCTACGAGCAGTACTTC.

This clone was found once. One junction end does not reproduce the germline sequence, and a read error may be involved. V usage is TRBV7-7 and J usage is TRBJ2-1; tentatively, D is TRBD1 or TRBD2 (5 bases each). The CDR3 has 15 residues. CDR1 and CDR2 from the germline V gene are SSHAT and FNYEAQ (reference sequence). CDR3 region: CASSLAQGRDNEQFF. CDR3 nucleotide sequence: TGTGCTAGCAGCTTAGCGCAGGGCAGAGACAATGAGCAGTTCTTC.

This chain links TRBV19 with TRBJ2-7; 7 bases are shared with TRBD2. J lost 7 bases, V lost 5 bases, and 17 bases had no gene match. Germline lookup yields CDR1 LNHDA and CDR2 SQIVND (reference sequence). This CDR3 spans 16 amino acids. CDR3 bases: TGTGCCAGTAGTCCTCTTCGGGGCGGGGGTCGATTTGAGCAGTACTTC. The encoded protein is CASSPLRGGGRFEQYF.

The V gene is TRBV5-1, the J gene TRBJ2-1; 10 bases agree with TRBD2. The CDR3 covers 16 residues. Germline CDR1 SGHRS, CDR2 YFSETQ. The junction had 7 bases not matched to a gene; V was cut back by 2 bases and J by 5 bases. CDR3 bases: TGCGCCAGCAGCTTAGCTGCGCTAGCGGGAGACAATGAGCAGTTCTTC. This codes for CASSLAALAGDNEQFF.

This chain connects TRBV5-6 to TRBJ1-5, with unresolved D. The CDR3 sequence is 12 residues long. Germline V CDR1 and CDR2: SGHDT, YYEEEE. V lost 2 bases, J lost 9 bases, and 9 bases lay in between. In DNA form, the CDR3 reads TGTGCCAGCAGCTTCGGAGATACGCCCCAGCATTTT. Translation gives CASSFGDTPQHF.

This clone was detected only a few times. The CDR3 DNA follows: TGTGCCAGCAGTTTAGCGGGAGGCCCAAGGAGTTACGAGCAGTACTTC. This gives the protein CASSLAGGPRSYEQYF. V usage is TRBV6-5 and J usage is TRBJ2-7, with 10 bases matching TRBD2. The CDR3 sequence is 16 residues long. Germline values: CDR1 MNHEY, CDR2 SVGAGI. Germline trimming cut 4 bases from V and 4 bases from J; bases unmatched to any gene: 10.

This chain joins TRBV11-3 and TRBJ1-5; D is perhaps TRBD1 (6 bases). CDR3 length: 15 amino acids. V was clipped by 4 bases and J by 4 bases, with 14 bases between them. Per the germline V gene, CDR1 is SGHNT and CDR2 is YENEEA. CDR3 sequence: CASSSQGIANQPQHF. The CDR3 nucleotides read TGTGCCAGCAGCTCACAGGGAATAGCAAATCAGCCCCAGCATTTT.

The chain links TRBV5-6 to TRBJ2-3, with D perhaps matching TRBD2 (6 bases). The CDR3 contains 14 residues. Trimming removed 3 bases from V and 8 bases from J, with 16 bases in between. In germline, CDR1 is SGHDT, CDR2 YYEEEE. CDR3 sequence (DNA): TGTGCCAGCAGCTCTGAGGACTGGGGAGGTACGCAGTATTTT. Protein product: CASSSEDWGGTQYF.

The chain uses TRBV4-1 and TRBJ2-3; D is undetermined. V lost 3 bases to trimming and J lost 0 bases, with 4 bases between them. Germline-derived CDR1 and CDR2 are MGHRA and YSYEKL. The CDR3 is 13 amino acids. This CDR3 reads CASSHPSTDTQYF. DNA of the CDR3: TGCGCCAGCAGCCACCCTAGCACAGATACGCAGTATTTT.

The genes are TRBV11-1 and TRBJ1-5, with D perhaps matching TRBD1 (5 bases). Germline lookup yields CDR1 SGHAT and CDR2 FQDESV (reference sequence). The ends were cut back, 1 base at V and 3 bases at J, with 13 bases in the middle. The CDR3 has 16 residues. The CDR3 sequence is CASSLGRGSTNQPQHF. As DNA, the CDR3 is TGTGCCAGCAGCTTAGGAAGGGGCAGCACCAATCAGCCCCAGCATTTT.

This clone was seen a handful of times. The V and J genes are TRBV6-6 and TRBJ1-2; no definite D call. V gave up 2 bases and J gave up 0 bases, with 13 bases separating them. Germline CDR1 reads MNHNY; CDR2 reads SVGAGI (reference sequence). This CDR3 is 16 amino acids long. The CDR3 sequence is CASSYRRGSTNYGYTF. Written as DNA, the CDR3 is TGTGCCAGCAGTTACCGTCGTGGGAGCACTAACTATGGCTACACCTTC.

The V and J genes are TRBV4-1 and TRBJ2-1, with D possibly being TRBD1 (5 bases). Trimming took off 4 bases at V and 9 bases at J, with 7 bases between the two ends. Germline values: CDR1 MGHRA, CDR2 YSYEKL. This CDR3 region has 11 residues. CDR3 DNA: TGCGCCAGCAGCCGTGGGGCTGAGCAGTTCTTC. Translation gives CASSRGAEQFF.

The chain combines TRBV29-1 with TRBJ1-4; the D gene is possibly TRBD1 (6 bases). CDR1 is SQVTM and CDR2 is ANQGSEA in the germline V gene. The CDR3 contains 13 residues. The V gene lost 5 bases and the J gene lost 7 bases, with 14 bases spanning the gap. The chain's CDR3 is CSVTGILGEKLFF. CDR3 nucleotide sequence: TGCAGCGTTACAGGGATACTCGGTGAAAAACTGTTTTTT.

This chain links TRBV7-2 with TRBJ2-7, with a weak D call TRBD1 (6 bases). Per germline, CDR1 SGHTA and CDR2 FQGNSA. Trimming left V 1 base short and J 3 bases short, with 13 bases between. The CDR3 is 15 amino acids. CDR3 protein: CASSLGAGEGYEQYF. The DNA of the CDR3 is TGTGCCAGCAGCTTAGGGGCAGGGGAAGGCTACGAGCAGTACTTC.

V usage is TRBV6-5 and J usage is TRBJ2-7, with TRBD1 identical over 7 bases. The CDR3 consists of 14 residues. The ends lost 5 bases at V and 4 bases at J; junction bases unmatched: 8. Germline loops: CDR1 MNHEY, CDR2 SVGAGI. The CDR3: CASSPGTAGYEQYF. The CDR3 DNA is TGTGCCAGCAGTCCGGGGACAGCCGGGTACGAGCAGTACTTC.

This clone has more than one count but fewer than ten. The chain couples TRBV10-3 to TRBJ2-7; D may be TRBD1 (6 bases). The CDR3 sequence is 13 residues long. Per germline, CDR1 ENHRY and CDR2 SYGVKD. V was trimmed by 3 bases and J by 2 bases, leaving 8 bases between them. The CDR3 region has the DNA TGTGCCATCAGTGACAGGGGTCCCTACGAGCAGTACTTC. It encodes CAISDRGPYEQYF.

The chain couples TRBV10-3 to TRBJ2-2, with D possibly matching TRBD1 (7 bases). The V gene's germline CDR1 is ENHRY and CDR2 SYGVKD. CDR3 length: 13 residues. V gave up 5 bases and J gave up 6 bases, with 10 bases separating them. The CDR3 sequence is CAISSGGSGELFF. The CDR3 DNA is TGTGCCATCAGTTCAGGGGGGTCCGGGGAGCTGTTTTTT.

This clone appeared a few times. J is TRBJ2-1 and V is TRBV7-2; TRBD1 matches at 7 bases. The CDR3 runs 16 residues. From germline, CDR1 is SGHTA and CDR2 FQGNSA. V lost 4 bases and J lost 0; bases outside the gene matches: 6. The DNA for the CDR3 is TGTGCCAGCAGCTACCGACAGGGTAGCTCCTACAATGAGCAGTTCTTC. It yields the protein CASSYRQGSSYNEQFF.

The V gene is TRBV9, the J gene TRBJ2-5; TRBD2 aligns across 14 bases. With V trimmed by 4 bases and J by 5 bases, 10 bases remained unmatched. Germline values: CDR1 SGDLS, CDR2 YYNGEE. This CDR3 is 17 amino acids long. The CDR3 here is CASSPGTSGSSVETQYF. The CDR3 DNA follows: TGTGCCAGCAGCCCGGGGACTAGCGGGAGCTCGGTGGAGACCCAGTACTTC.

Only a few counts were recorded for this clone. The chain joins TRBV6-6 to TRBJ2-1; TRBD1 matches at 7 bases. Germline CDR1 is MNHNY and CDR2 is SVGAGI (reference sequence). V lost 4 bases to trimming and J lost 0 bases; unmatched junction nucleotides: 6. The CDR3 has 16 residues. CDR3 bases: TGTGCCAGCAGTTCGGGACAGACCTTCTCCTACAATGAGCAGTTCTTC. Residues: CASSSGQTFSYNEQFF.

The chain is built from TRBV19 and TRBJ2-7; TRBD2 matches at 8 bases. This CDR3 is 14 amino acids long. The germline V gene encodes CDR1 LNHDA and CDR2 SQIVND (reference sequence). V trimming: 4 bases; J trimming: 6 bases; junction bases outside the gene matches: 8. The CDR3 DNA reads TGTGCCAGTAGTAGGACGGGGGGGCGAGGCGAGCAGTACTTC. It codes for CASSRTGGRGEQYF.

The sample holds a few counts of this clone. CDR3 region: CASSFGSGNQPQHF. In DNA, the CDR3 is TGTGCCAGCAGCTTCGGTTCTGGCAATCAGCCCCAGCATTTT. The gene calls are TRBV7-8 and TRBJ1-5; D is undetermined. Germline V gene lookup returns CDR1 SGHVS and CDR2 FQNEAQ. The length of the CDR3 is 14 residues. The V and J ends lost 3 bases and 2 bases respectively, with 8 bases between them.

For this clone: The germline gene is not matched at one end of the junction; a read error may be the cause. CDR3 amino acids: CASSISGGKQPQHF. CDR3 DNA sequence: TGTGCCAGCTCAATATCAGGGGGCAAACAGCCCCAGCATTTT. The rearrangement uses TRBV18 and TRBJ1-5; the match to TRBD1 covers 8 bases. The CDR3 has 14 amino acids. Germline assignment: CDR1 KGHSH and CDR2 LQKENI.